This T cell receptor (beta chain) was retrieved from a study of blood T cell repertoires in COVID-19. Adults between roughly 18 and 90 years of age took part from 20 to 25 US areas. Cohort 3 recovery required two negative PCRs, clearance, or symptom resolution. Here immunoSEQ multiplex PCR was the method, and the copy in TCRdb shows in-frame clones only, minus some. The data contain roughly 280,000 clones, around 90% of them seen just once; the ten biggest clones take up less than 3%. CDR3 length: 16 amino acids. The V segment lost 4 bases and the J segment 0 bases; nucleotides outside the gene matches: 5. The germline gives CDR1 SGHDT, CDR2 YYEEEE.

Material: PBMCs or T cells enriched from blood (not recorded which). This chain uses TRBV5-6 with TRBJ2-1; 9 bases match TRBD2. This clonotype originated in a woman between 50 and 59 years old who had recovered from COVID-19. CDR3 DNA: TGTGCCAGCAGCCAAAATAGCGGGAGCTCCTACAATGAGCAGTTCTTC. This codes for CASSQNSGSSYNEQFF.